This T cell receptor (beta chain) was found in a study of blood T cell repertoires in COVID-19. Study-level information: Samples representing acute and convalescent COVID-19 were sourced from the United States, Italy and Spain.

The protocol was immunoSEQ multiplex PCR, while the TCRdb copy is restricted to in-frame clones and leaves out a portion. The sample has 300,000 to 400,000 clones, roughly 90% seen once. Sequenced: peripheral blood. The TCR sequence derives from a woman aged 55-70 years with COVID-19, enrolled during active disease.

In DNA form, the CDR3 reads TGCGCCAGCAGCTTAGAAGCGGGCCAAGAGACCCAGTACTTC. This sequence encodes CASSLEAGQETQYF. The chain couples TRBV5-1 to TRBJ2-5, with D perhaps matching TRBD2 (6 bases). Germline V gene sequence: CDR1 SGHRS, CDR2 YFSETQ. The V end lost 2 bases, the J end lost 1 base, and 9 bases lay between the germline ends. The CDR3 has 14 residues. The variable domain in full, with the rest retrieved from reference TRBV5-1 and TRBJ2-5, is KAGVTQTPRYLIKTRGQQVTLSCSPISGHRSVSWYQQTPGQGLQFLFEYFSETQRNKGNFPGRFSGRQFSNSRSEMNVSTLELGDSALYLCASSLEAGQETQYFGPGTRLLVL.